The subject of this entry is one T cell receptor beta chain. Per the original data handling: Nucleated cell counts were estimated from reference gene primer amplification. Method: immunoSEQ multiplex PCR; TCRdb's copy keeps in-frame clones and lacks some. That table supplies the V and J calls and clone size; D and trimming were determined from the DNA. This sample carries 300,000 to 400,000 clones, around nine tenths of them seen once, and the ten largest clones take around 6.6%. The CDR3 runs to 14 residues. Per germline, CDR1 MNHEY and CDR2 SMNVEV (reference sequence). V gave up 6 bases and J gave up 6 bases; unmatched junction bases: 6. The data belong to a study of blood T cell repertoires in COVID-19. Study background: The cDNA or gDNA used as material had been derived from T cells, B-cell-depleted T cells, or PBMCs.

Material for sequencing was peripheral blood. This receptor was taken from a woman in her 70s with COVID-19, enrolled during active disease. The chain recombines TRBV27 with TRBJ1-4, with 8 bases matching TRBD1. The CDR3 loop is CASRPQGVDEKLFF. The CDR3 coding sequence is TGTGCCAGCAGGCCACAGGGGGTCGATGAAAAACTGTTTTTT.